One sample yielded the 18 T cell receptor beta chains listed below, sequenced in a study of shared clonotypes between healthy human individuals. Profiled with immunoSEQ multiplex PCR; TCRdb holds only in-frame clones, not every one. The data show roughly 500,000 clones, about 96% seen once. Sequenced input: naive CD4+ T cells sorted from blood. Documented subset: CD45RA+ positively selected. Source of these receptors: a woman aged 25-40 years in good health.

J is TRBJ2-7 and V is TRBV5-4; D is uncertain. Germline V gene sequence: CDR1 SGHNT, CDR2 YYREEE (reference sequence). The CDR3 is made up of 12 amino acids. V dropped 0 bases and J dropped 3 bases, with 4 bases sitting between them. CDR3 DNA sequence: TGTGCCAGCAGCTTGGTGCACTACGAGCAGTACTTC. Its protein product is CASSLVHYEQYF.

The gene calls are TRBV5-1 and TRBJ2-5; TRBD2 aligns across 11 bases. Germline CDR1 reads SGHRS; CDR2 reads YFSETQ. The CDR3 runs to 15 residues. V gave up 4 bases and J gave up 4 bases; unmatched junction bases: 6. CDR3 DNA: TGCGCCAGCAGCCCGTTAGCGGGAGGGGGAGAGACCCAGTACTTC. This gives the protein CASSPLAGGGETQYF.

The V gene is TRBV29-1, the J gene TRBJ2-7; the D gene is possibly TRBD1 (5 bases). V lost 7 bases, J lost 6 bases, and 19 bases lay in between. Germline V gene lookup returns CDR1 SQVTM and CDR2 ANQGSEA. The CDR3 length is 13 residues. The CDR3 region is CSAGHRSGAEQYF. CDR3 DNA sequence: TGCAGCGCAGGACACAGATCAGGTGCCGAGCAGTACTTC.

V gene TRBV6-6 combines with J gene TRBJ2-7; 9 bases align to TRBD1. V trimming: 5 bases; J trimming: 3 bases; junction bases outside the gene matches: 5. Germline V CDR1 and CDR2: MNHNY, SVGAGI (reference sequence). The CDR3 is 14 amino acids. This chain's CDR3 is CASSQQGAVYEQYF. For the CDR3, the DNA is TGTGCCAGCAGTCAACAGGGGGCTGTCTACGAGCAGTACTTC.

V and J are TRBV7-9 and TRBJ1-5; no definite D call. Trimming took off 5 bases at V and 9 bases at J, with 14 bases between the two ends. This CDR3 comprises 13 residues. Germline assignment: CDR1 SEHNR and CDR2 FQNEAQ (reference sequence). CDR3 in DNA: TGTGCCAGCAGCACCGAGCGAGGCCTGCCCCAGCATTTT. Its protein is CASSTERGLPQHF.

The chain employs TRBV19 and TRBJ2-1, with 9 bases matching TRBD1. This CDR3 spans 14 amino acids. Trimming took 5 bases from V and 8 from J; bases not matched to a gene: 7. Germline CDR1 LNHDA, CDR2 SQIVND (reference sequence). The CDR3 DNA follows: TGTGCCAGTAGTCTTCGACAGGGGGGCCATGAGCAGTTCTTC. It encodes CASSLRQGGHEQFF.

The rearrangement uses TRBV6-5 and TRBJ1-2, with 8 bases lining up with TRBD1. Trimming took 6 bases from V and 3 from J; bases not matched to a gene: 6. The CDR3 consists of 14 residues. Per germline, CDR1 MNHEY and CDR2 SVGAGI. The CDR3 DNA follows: TGTGCCAGCAGCAAGGACAGGGTGGACTATGGCTACACCTTC. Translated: CASSKDRVDYGYTF.

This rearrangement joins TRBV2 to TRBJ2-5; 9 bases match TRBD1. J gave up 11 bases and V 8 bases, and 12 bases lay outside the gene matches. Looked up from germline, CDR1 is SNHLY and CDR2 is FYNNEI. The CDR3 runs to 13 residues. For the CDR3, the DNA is TGTGCCAGCCGAAGGACAGGGGAAGTTTGGCAGTACTTC. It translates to CASRRTGEVWQYF.

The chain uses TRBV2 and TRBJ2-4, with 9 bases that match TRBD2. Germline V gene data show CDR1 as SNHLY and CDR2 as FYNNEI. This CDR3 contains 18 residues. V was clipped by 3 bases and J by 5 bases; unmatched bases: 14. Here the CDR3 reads CASSDGGRAFILQNIQYF. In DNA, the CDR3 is TGTGCCAGCAGTGATGGCGGGAGGGCCTTTATTCTCCAAAACATTCAGTACTTC.

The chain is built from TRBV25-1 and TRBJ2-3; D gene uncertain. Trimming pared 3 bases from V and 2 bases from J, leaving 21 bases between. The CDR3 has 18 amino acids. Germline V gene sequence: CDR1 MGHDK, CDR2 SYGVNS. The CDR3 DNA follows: TGTGCCAGCAGTGATACTGGGGTAAGGGTCCACCTCACAGATACGCAGTATTTT. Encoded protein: CASSDTGVRVHLTDTQYF.

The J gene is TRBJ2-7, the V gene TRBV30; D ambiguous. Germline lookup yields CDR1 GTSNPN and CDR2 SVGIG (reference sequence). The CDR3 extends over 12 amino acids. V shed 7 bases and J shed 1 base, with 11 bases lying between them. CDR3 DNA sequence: TGTGCCTCGCAGGAGCGATCCTACGAGCAGTACTTC. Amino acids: CASQERSYEQYF.

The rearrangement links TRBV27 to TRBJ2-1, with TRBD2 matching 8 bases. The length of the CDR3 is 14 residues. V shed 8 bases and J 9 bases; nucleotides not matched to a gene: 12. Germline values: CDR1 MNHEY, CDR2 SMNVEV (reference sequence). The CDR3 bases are TGTGCCAGCGGTAAGGGACTAGGGTGGGGTGAGCAGTTCTTC. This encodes CASGKGLGWGEQFF.

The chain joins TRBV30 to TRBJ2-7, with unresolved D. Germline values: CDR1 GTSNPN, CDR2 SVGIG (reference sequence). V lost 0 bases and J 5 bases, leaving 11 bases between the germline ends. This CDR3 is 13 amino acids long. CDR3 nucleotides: TGTGCCTGGAGTGTGTCTAGGGCGCACGAGCAGTACTTC. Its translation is CAWSVSRAHEQYF.

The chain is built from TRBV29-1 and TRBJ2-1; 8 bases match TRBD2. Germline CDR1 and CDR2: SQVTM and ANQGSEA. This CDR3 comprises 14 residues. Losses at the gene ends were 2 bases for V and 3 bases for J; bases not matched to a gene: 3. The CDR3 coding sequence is TGCAGCGTTGAAACTAGCGGATACTACAATGAGCAGTTCTTC. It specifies CSVETSGYYNEQFF.

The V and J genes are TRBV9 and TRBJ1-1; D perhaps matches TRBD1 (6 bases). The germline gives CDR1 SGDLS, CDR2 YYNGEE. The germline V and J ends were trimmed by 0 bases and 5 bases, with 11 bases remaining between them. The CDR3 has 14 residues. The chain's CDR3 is CASSVAVGGTEAFF. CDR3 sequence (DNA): TGTGCCAGCAGCGTAGCGGTAGGGGGAACTGAAGCTTTCTTT.

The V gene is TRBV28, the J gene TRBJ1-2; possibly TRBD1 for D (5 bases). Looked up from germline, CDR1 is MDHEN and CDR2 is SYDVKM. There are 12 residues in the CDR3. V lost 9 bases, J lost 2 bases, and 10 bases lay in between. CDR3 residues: CASAGDNYGYTF. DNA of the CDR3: TGTGCCAGTGCGGGGGACAACTATGGCTACACCTTC.

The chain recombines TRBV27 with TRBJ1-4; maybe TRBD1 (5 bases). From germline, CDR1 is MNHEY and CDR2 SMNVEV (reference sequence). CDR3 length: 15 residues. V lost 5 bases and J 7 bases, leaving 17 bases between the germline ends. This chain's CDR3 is CASSHGGGWGEKLFF. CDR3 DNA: TGTGCCAGCAGTCATGGTGGGGGATGGGGTGAAAAACTGTTTTTT.

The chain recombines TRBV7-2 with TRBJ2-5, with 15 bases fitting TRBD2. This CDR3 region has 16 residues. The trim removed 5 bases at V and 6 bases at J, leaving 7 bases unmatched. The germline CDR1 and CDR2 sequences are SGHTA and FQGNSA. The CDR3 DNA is TGTGCCAGCAGCGCCGGACTAGCGGGAGGGGTAAAGACCCAGTACTTC. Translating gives CASSAGLAGGVKTQYF.